Below are 24 T cell receptor beta chains sequenced from a single sample in a study of regulatory T cells in long-lasting Graves disease. Library construction for TCR beta used iRepertoire HTBI primers and Arm-PCR of CDR3 regions. TCRdb fed the multiplex PCR reads into MiXCR, producing one record per CDR3 protein. This sample has about 420,000 distinct CDR3 sequences, with roughly 15% found just once. As for time point: newly diagnosed GD, antithyroid drugs for less than 3 months. Preparation of the TCR library used RNA extracted from PBMCs. These sequences were also reported in another study, on T cells in Graves' hyperthyroidism and ophthalmopathy.

The sequencing used peripheral blood mononuclear cells (PBMCs), collected at new diagnosis, from a patient treated with antithyroid drugs. These receptors came from a woman younger than 35 with Graves disease.

This clonotype was found a few times. The gene calls are TRBV7-2 and TRBJ1-6, with D uncertain. V gave up 2 bases and J gave up 3 bases, with 8 bases separating them. This CDR3 has 15 residues. Germline V gene data show CDR1 as SGHTA and CDR2 as FQGNSA. In nucleotides, the CDR3 is TGTGCCAGCAGCTTAAACGGCGGCTATAATTCACCCCTCCACTTT. Encoded protein: CASSLNGGYNSPLHF.

This clonotype was picked up many times. J is TRBJ2-7 and V is TRBV28, with TRBD2 identical over 8 bases. Germline assignment: CDR1 MDHEN and CDR2 SYDVKM. J lost 7 bases, V lost 2 bases, and 7 bases had no gene match. The CDR3 totals 14 residues. In nucleotides, the CDR3 is TGTGCCAGCAGTTTAAGAGCGGGAGTGAGAGAGCAGTACTTC. Translating it yields CASSLRAGVREQYF.

This clonotype was seen repeatedly, ten times or more. V usage is TRBV12-3 or TRBV12-4 and J usage is TRBJ2-1, with a weak D call TRBD2 (5 bases). CDR3 size: 15 residues. V dropped 3 bases and J dropped 6 bases, with 15 bases sitting between them. The CDR3 nucleotides read TGTGCCAGCAGTTTTCCGCCCGGGGAAACCAATGAGCAGTTCTTC. The encoded protein is CASSFPPGETNEQFF.

The chain is built from TRBV27 and TRBJ2-1, with 8 positions matching TRBD1. V was pared by 4 bases and J by 5 bases, with 7 bases of the junction left unmatched. This CDR3 is 15 amino acids long. The germline V gene has CDR1 MNHEY and CDR2 SMNVEV (reference sequence). CDR3: CASSSPGGPHNEQFF. CDR3 nucleotides: TGTGCCAGCAGTTCACCAGGGGGCCCCCACAATGAGCAGTTCTTC.

The table lists this clonotype with many counts. The chain uses TRBV7-3 and TRBJ2-1, with 7 nucleotides matching TRBD1. The germline V gene encodes CDR1 SGHTA and CDR2 FQGTGA. The CDR3 is 15 amino acids. The J segment lost 0 bases and the V segment lost 4 bases, leaving 3 bases of the junction unmatched. The CDR3 protein is CASSYRGNSYNEQFF. The DNA of the CDR3 is TGTGCCAGCAGCTACAGGGGTAACTCCTACAATGAGCAGTTCTTC. Filled out from reference TRBV7-3 and TRBJ2-1, the complete variable domain reads GAGVSQTPSNKVTEKGKYVELRCDPISGHTALYWYRQSLGQGPEFLIYFQGTGAADDSGLPNDRFFAVRPEGSVSTLKIQRTERGDSAVYLCASSYRGNSYNEQFFGPGTRLTVL.

V gene TRBV2 combines with J gene TRBJ2-4; 12 positions agree with TRBD2. The CDR3 is 15 residues long. V was clipped by 6 bases and J by 1 base; unmatched bases: 1. Per germline, CDR1 SNHLY and CDR2 FYNNEI. The CDR3 loop is CASRGTSGAKNIQYF. The CDR3 nucleotides are TGTGCCAGCAGAGGGACTAGCGGGGCCAAAAACATTCAGTACTTC.

There are a few counts of this clonotype. The gene calls are TRBV7-9 and TRBJ1-2; no definite D call. Trimming removed 5 bases from V and 2 bases from J, with 12 bases in between. Germline V gene data show CDR1 as SEHNR and CDR2 as FQNEAQ (reference sequence). The CDR3 consists of 14 residues. The CDR3 region is CASSPPDWNYGYTF. CDR3 coding DNA: TGTGCCAGCAGCCCCCCGGACTGGAACTATGGCTACACCTTC.

The chain joins TRBV7-9 to TRBJ2-2, with D uncertain. CDR3 length: 18 amino acids. V lost 4 bases to trimming and J lost 4 bases, with 22 bases between them. Germline assignment: CDR1 SEHNR and CDR2 FQNEAQ (reference sequence). CDR3 in DNA: TGTGCCAGCAGCTCTGCCTCTACAGCGATTAAGGGCACCGGGGAGCTGTTTTTT. Translated, it gives CASSSASTAIKGTGELFF. Full variable domain (rest looked up from reference TRBV7-9 and TRBJ2-2): DTGVSQNPRHKITKRGQNVTFRCDPISEHNRLYWYRQTLGQGPEFLTYFQNEAQLEKSRLLSDRFSAERPKGSFSTLEIQRTEQGDSAMYLCASSSASTAIKGTGELFFGEGSRLTVL.

This clonotype was counted a few times. This chain joins TRBV18 and TRBJ2-2; no firm D call. Germline V gene lookup returns CDR1 KGHSH and CDR2 LQKENI. The CDR3 is made up of 14 amino acids. Trimming pared 2 bases from V and 3 bases from J, leaving 7 bases between. CDR3 nucleotides: TGTGCCAGCTCACCAAACAGAGACACCGGGGAGCTGTTTTTT. Its protein is CASSPNRDTGELFF.

Ten or more counts support this clonotype. CDR3 in DNA: TGTGCCAGCAGCTTAGGGGGAGGGCCGTATGAGCAGTTCTTC. Residues: CASSLGGGPYEQFF. The chain carries TRBV11-2 and TRBJ2-1; 7 bases agree with TRBD2. The CDR3 length is 14 residues. Germline values: CDR1 SGHAT, CDR2 FQNNGV. V lost 1 base, J lost 8 bases, and 5 bases stayed unmatched. Drawing the rest from reference TRBV11-2 and TRBJ2-1, the complete variable domain is EAGVAQSPRYKIIEKRQSVAFWCNPISGHATLYWYQQILGQGPKLLIQFQNNGVVDDSQLPKDRFSAERLKGVDSTLKIQPAKLEDSAVYLCASSLGGGPYEQFFGPGTRLTVL.

This clonotype came up a few times. This chain uses TRBV14 with TRBJ2-2; D remains unclear. V was pared by 6 bases and J by 2 bases, with 13 bases between. In germline, CDR1 is SGHDN, CDR2 FVKESK. This CDR3 comprises 15 residues. The CDR3, as DNA: TGTGCCAGCAGTCCTTGGACGCCCAACACCGGGGAGCTGTTTTTT. This codes for CASSPWTPNTGELFF.

A few counts support this clonotype. This may be a read error: a much more frequent sequence differs by one nucleotide. V is TRBV20-1 and J is TRBJ2-3, with 13 positions matching TRBD2. This CDR3 contains 16 residues. Germline CDR1 and CDR2: DFQATT and SNEGSKA (reference sequence). The CDR3: CGGTSGRAGSLDTQYF. The CDR3, as DNA: TGCGGTGGTACTAGCGGGAGGGCGGGTTCATTGGATACGCAGTATTTT.

This clonotype appeared many times. The J gene is TRBJ2-5, the V gene TRBV7-9; TRBD2 matches 8 bases. The trim removed 7 bases at V and 1 base at J, leaving 5 bases unmatched. Germline V CDR1 and CDR2: SEHNR, FQNEAQ (reference sequence). CDR3 length: 14 residues. CDR3 loop: CASMVAGSQETQYF. Here the CDR3 DNA reads TGTGCCAGCATGGTAGCGGGAAGCCAAGAGACCCAGTACTTC.

This rearrangement joins TRBV18 to TRBJ2-7; 8 bases agree with TRBD1. From germline, CDR1 is KGHSH and CDR2 LQKENI. After removal of 1 base from V and 0 bases from J, the junction contained 11 bases not matched to a gene. The CDR3 totals 18 residues. CDR3 sequence (DNA): TGTGCCAGCTCACCACTGAGACAGGGGATGATAAGCTCCTACGAGCAGTACTTC. Protein: CASSPLRQGMISSYEQYF.

This clonotype was recorded many times. V usage is TRBV20-1 and J usage is TRBJ2-1, with 10 bases matching TRBD2. Looked up from germline, CDR1 is DFQATT and CDR2 is SNEGSKA (reference sequence). CDR3 size: 15 residues. V shed 3 bases and J 7 bases; nucleotides not matched to a gene: 9. The CDR3 region has the DNA TGCAGTGCTAGGAGGCCGGGACTAGCGAGAAATGAGCAGTTCTTC. Its protein product is CSARRPGLARNEQFF.

This clonotype was observed a handful of times. The rearrangement links TRBV5-6 to TRBJ2-1; D tentatively fits TRBD1 or TRBD2 (5 bases each). V was clipped by 4 bases and J by 10 bases, with 24 bases between them. Germline CDR1 is SGHDT and CDR2 is YYEEEE. This CDR3 region has 16 residues. The CDR3 bases are TGTGCCAGCAGCCTCGGGACCAATGTCAAGTTCGCCGAGCAGTTCTTC. As protein: CASSLGTNVKFAEQFF.

This clonotype has at least ten counts. V and J are TRBV7-9 and TRBJ1-2, with TRBD1 identical over 7 bases. The CDR3 contains 13 residues. The ends lost 4 bases at V and 6 bases at J; junction bases unmatched: 5. Germline-derived CDR1 and CDR2 are SEHNR and FQNEAQ (reference sequence). The CDR3 coding sequence is TGTGCCAGCAGCTCCAGGGGGAGAGATGGCTACACCTTC. It is translated as CASSSRGRDGYTF.

This clonotype was observed a few times. This chain uses TRBV28 with TRBJ2-7; TRBD2 is a possible D gene (5 bases). Looked up from germline, CDR1 is MDHEN and CDR2 is SYDVKM. V lost 4 bases, J lost 2 bases, and 15 bases lay in between. This CDR3 is 15 amino acids long. As DNA, the CDR3 is TGTGCCAGCAGTTCCTTCGGGCAGCGGACCTACGAGCAGTACTTC. Its protein product is CASSSFGQRTYEQYF.

This clonotype was counted many times. Written as DNA, the CDR3 is TGTGCCAGCAGCTTTGGCGGTCACACAGATACGCAGTATTTT. It codes for CASSFGGHTDTQYF. The chain uses TRBV7-2 and TRBJ2-3; the D is unclear. The CDR3 is 14 amino acids. V lost 3 bases and J 2 bases, leaving 9 bases between the germline ends. The germline V gene encodes CDR1 SGHTA and CDR2 FQGNSA.

The sample holds many counts of this clonotype. The CDR3 spells CASSSEAALYEQYF. The CDR3 nucleotides are TGTGCCAGCAGCTCAGAGGCGGCCCTATACGAGCAGTACTTC. The V and J genes are TRBV11-2 and TRBJ2-7, with D hard to call. Per germline, CDR1 SGHAT and CDR2 FQNNGV. V was clipped by 4 bases and J by 4 bases, with 14 bases between them. The CDR3 is made up of 14 amino acids.

This clonotype was counted at least ten times. This sequence joins TRBV6-2 or TRBV6-3 and TRBJ2-2; D possibly corresponds to TRBD1 (6 bases). V lost 6 bases and J lost 1, with 15 bases in between. Per germline, CDR1 MNHEY and CDR2 SVGEGT. CDR3 length equals 16 residues. CDR3 coding DNA: TGTGCCAGCAGAACCGACAGGCAAAAGAACACCGGGGAGCTGTTTTTT. It is translated as CASRTDRQKNTGELFF.

Ten or more counts support this clonotype. V and J are TRBV28 and TRBJ2-5, with 12 bases identical to TRBD2. CDR1 is MDHEN, CDR2 SYDVKM, per germline. The CDR3 consists of 18 residues. The junction had 15 bases not matched to a gene; V was cut back by 5 bases and J by 5 bases. CDR3 amino acids: CASSPNTSGRPMGETQYF. The CDR3, as DNA: TGTGCCAGCAGTCCAAACACTAGCGGGAGGCCTATGGGGGAGACCCAGTACTTC.

This rearrangement joins TRBV20-1 to TRBJ2-1, with 7 nucleotides matching TRBD2. Trimming took 6 bases from V and 4 from J; bases not matched to a gene: 21. This CDR3 contains 18 residues. In germline, CDR1 is DFQATT, CDR2 SNEGSKA (reference sequence). In DNA form, the CDR3 reads TGCAGTGCCGTTCGGTATTTCCGAGGGACTACCATTTACAATGAGCAGTTCTTC. This gives the protein CSAVRYFRGTTIYNEQFF.

This clonotype was seen repeatedly, ten times or more. V usage is TRBV9 and J usage is TRBJ1-2; D unresolved. The CDR3 has 15 residues. Deletions cut 4 bases from V and 4 bases from J, with 17 bases between. Germline V lookup: CDR1 SGDLS, CDR2 YYNGEE. This CDR3 is CASSRPNPEGYGYTF. CDR3 sequence (DNA): TGTGCCAGCAGCCGACCTAACCCTGAGGGCTATGGCTACACCTTC.